These 2 T cell receptor beta chains originate from one sample sequenced in a study of T cells in Graves' hyperthyroidism and ophthalmopathy. TCR beta CDR3 sequences were amplified from RNA transcripts. The HTBI primer set was used in a first-round RT-PCR of the TCR CDR3. Via MiXCR, TCRdb re-called the multiplex PCR reads, giving one row per CDR3 protein. The data hold under 400,000 distinct CDR3 sequences, with around 23% observed a single time. Specimen: blood. The receptors derive from a woman between 45 and 60 years old with Graves' hyperthyroidism.

With respect to this clonotype: It may be a read error: a sequence one base away is much more abundant. J is TRBJ2-2 and V is TRBV28; D may be TRBD2 (6 bases). The CDR3 consists of 14 residues. Germline CDR1 reads MDHEN; CDR2 reads SYDVKM. The CDR3 sequence: CASSRRDYGGELLF. The DNA for the CDR3 is TGTGCCAGCAGCAGGAGAGACTATGGCGGGGAGCTGCTTTTT.

The sample holds many counts of this clonotype. The chain uses TRBV6-1 and TRBJ2-7; D not certain. Trimming removed 3 bases from V and 0 bases from J, with 12 bases in between. Germline values: CDR1 MNHNS, CDR2 SASEGT. The CDR3 spans 15 residues. The CDR3 sequence is CASSEAGLPSYEQYF. The CDR3, as DNA: TGTGCCAGCAGTGAGGCAGGCCTCCCCTCCTACGAGCAGTACTTC.